These T cell receptor beta chains were read from a single sample in a study of cytomegalovirus exposure and HLA in healthy donors. The protocol was immunoSEQ multiplex PCR, while the TCRdb copy is restricted to in-frame clones and leaves out a portion. The sample contains hundreds of thousands of clones, around 80% of which appear only once. The specimen sequenced was PBMCs. The receptors were gathered from a young man in good health and CMV-seronegative. Both conserved end residues are part of each CDR3. The D gene is left open where the match is weak. Rows may omit the clone size; those that give it use once, few, many or a size class.

J	V	size	D	CDR3	DNA
TRBJ1-2	TRBV15	-	TRBD1	CATSRGRGGYYGYTF	TGTGCCACCAGCAGAGGAAGAGGGGGCTACTATGGCTACACCTTC
TRBJ1-1	TRBV5-1	-	-	CASSSPGGAGNTEAFF	TGCGCCAGCAGCAGCCCTGGCGGGGCGGGAAACACTGAAGCTTTCTTT
TRBJ2-3	TRBV7-3	-	-	CASSLRGEPTDTQYF	TGTGCCAGCAGCTTACGAGGAGAACCCACAGATACGCAGTATTTT
TRBJ2-3	TRBV20-1	-	-	CSAPFGDTQYF	TGCAGTGCTCCTTTCGGAGATACGCAGTATTTT
TRBJ1-5	TRBV7-8	-	-	CASSLEGLGYQPQHF	TGTGCCAGCAGCTTAGAGGGACTGGGCTATCAGCCCCAGCATTTT
TRBJ2-2	TRBV5-1	-	-	CASSLGRITGELFF	TGCGCCAGCAGCTTGGGGCGGATCACCGGGGAGCTGTTTTTT
TRBJ1-6	TRBV4-1	-	-	CASSQGSSPLHF	TGCGCCAGCAGCCAAGGTAGTTCACCCCTCCACTTT
TRBJ1-6	TRBV10-3	-	-	CAISESGGVRSPLHF	TGTGCCATCAGTGAGTCGGGGGGGGTGCGGTCACCCCTCCACTTT
TRBJ2-1	TRBV5-1	-	TRBD2	CASSLAAGGYNEQFF	TGCGCCAGCAGCTTGGCTGCGGGGGGCTACAATGAGCAGTTCTTC
TRBJ2-3	TRBV10-1	-	-	CASNLLGEAPDTQYF	TGCGCCAGCAACCTACTGGGAGAGGCCCCAGATACGCAGTATTTT
TRBJ2-7	TRBV5-1	-	-	CASSPGGRQHRYEQYF	TGCGCCAGCAGCCCGGGCGGGCGCCAACATCGGTACGAGCAGTACTTC
TRBJ1-5	TRBV4-1	-	-	CASSQEAGGNQPQHF	TGCGCCAGCAGCCAAGAGGCAGGGGGCAATCAGCCCCAGCATTTT
TRBJ2-5	TRBV6-5	-	TRBD1	CASSYSRTGRETQYF	TGTGCCAGCAGTTACTCTCGGACAGGGCGAGAGACCCAGTACTTC
TRBJ2-3	TRBV4-1	-	TRBD2	CASSHIAGGTDTQYF	TGCGCCAGCAGCCACATAGCGGGGGGCACAGATACGCAGTATTTT
TRBJ1-1	TRBV27	once	TRBD1	CASSGTGGFMNTEAFF	TGTGCCAGCAGTGGGACAGGGGGCTTCATGAACACTGAAGCTTTCTTT
TRBJ1-4	TRBV18	-	TRBD1	CASSRTGVEKLFF	TGTGCCAGCTCACGGACAGGGGTTGAAAAACTGTTTTTT
TRBJ2-7	TRBV6-1	-	-	CASSEIAGTEQYF	TGTGCCAGCAGTGAAATCGCGGGGACCGAGCAGTACTTC
TRBJ2-7	TRBV28	-	TRBD1	CASTTPGTGSYEQYF	TGTGCCAGCACCACGCCGGGGACAGGATCCTACGAGCAGTACTTC
TRBJ1-1	TRBV28	-	TRBD1	CASSSRDRGLALNTEAFF	TGTGCCAGCAGTTCCCGGGACAGGGGGCTCGCGCTGAACACTGAAGCTTTCTTT
TRBJ1-2	TRBV28	-	-	CASSLLTGVYGYTF	TGTGCCAGCAGTTTATTAACGGGGGTCTATGGCTACACCTTC
TRBJ1-5	TRBV6-6	once	-	CASRQYSNQPQHF	TGTGCCAGCCGACAGTATAGCAATCAGCCCCAGCATTTT
TRBJ2-2	TRBV4-2	-	-	CASSQDSGTGELFF	TGTGCCAGCAGCCAAGATTCGGGGACCGGGGAGCTGTTTTTT
TRBJ1-1	TRBV29-1	-	TRBD1	CSVGDRGHTEAFF	TGCAGCGTGGGGGACAGGGGGCACACTGAAGCTTTCTTT
TRBJ2-3	TRBV5-4	-	TRBD2	CASARSGGVTDTQYF	TGTGCCAGCGCAAGATCGGGGGGGGTCACAGATACGCAGTATTTT
TRBJ1-4	TRBV28	-	TRBD1	CASSWPPPGQGVFNEKLFF	TGTGCCAGCAGTTGGCCCCCGCCGGGACAGGGGGTATTTAATGAAAAACTGTTTTTT
TRBJ1-1	TRBV27	-	-	CASSLSKRNTEAFF	TGTGCCAGCAGTTTATCGAAGAGGAACACTGAAGCTTTCTTT
TRBJ2-5	TRBV10-2	few	-	CASSLPPTGIVEETQYF	TGCGCCAGCAGTCTCCCCCCCACAGGGATCGTGGAGGAGACCCAGTACTTC
TRBJ2-4	TRBV2	-	-	CASSGIDSLKNIQYF	TGTGCCAGCAGCGGAATTGACAGTCTCAAAAACATTCAGTACTTC
TRBJ1-2	TRBV6-5	-	TRBD1	CASSYSNRGPGYTF	TGTGCCAGCAGTTACTCGAACAGGGGGCCTGGCTACACCTTC